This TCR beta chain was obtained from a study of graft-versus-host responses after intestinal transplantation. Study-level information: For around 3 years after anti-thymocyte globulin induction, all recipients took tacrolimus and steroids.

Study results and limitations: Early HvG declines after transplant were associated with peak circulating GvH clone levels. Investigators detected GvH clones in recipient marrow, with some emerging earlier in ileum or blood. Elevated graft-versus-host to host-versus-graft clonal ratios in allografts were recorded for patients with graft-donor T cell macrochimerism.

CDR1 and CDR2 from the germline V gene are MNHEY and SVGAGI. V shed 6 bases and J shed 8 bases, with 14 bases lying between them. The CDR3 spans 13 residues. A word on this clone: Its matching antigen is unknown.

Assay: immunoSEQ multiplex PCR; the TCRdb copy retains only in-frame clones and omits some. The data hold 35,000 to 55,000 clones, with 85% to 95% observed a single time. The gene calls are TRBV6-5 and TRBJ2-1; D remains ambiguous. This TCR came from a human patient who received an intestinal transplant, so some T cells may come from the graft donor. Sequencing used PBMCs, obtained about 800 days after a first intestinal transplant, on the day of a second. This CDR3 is CASRKRLFDEQFF. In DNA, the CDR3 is TGTGCCAGCAGGAAGAGGTTGTTTGATGAGCAGTTCTTC.